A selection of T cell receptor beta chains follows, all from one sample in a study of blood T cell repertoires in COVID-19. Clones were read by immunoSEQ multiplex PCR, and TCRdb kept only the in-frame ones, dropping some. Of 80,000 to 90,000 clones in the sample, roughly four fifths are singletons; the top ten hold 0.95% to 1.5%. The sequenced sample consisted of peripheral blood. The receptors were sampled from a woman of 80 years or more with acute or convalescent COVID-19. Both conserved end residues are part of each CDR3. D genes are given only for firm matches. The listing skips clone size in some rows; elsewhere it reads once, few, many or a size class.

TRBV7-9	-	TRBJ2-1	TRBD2	TGTGCCAGCAGCTTAGTGGCGGGGGGCCCCGATGAGCAGTTCTTC	CASSLVAGGPDEQFF
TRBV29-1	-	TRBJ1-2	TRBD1	TGCAGCGTCAGCGGACAGGGGGCTCGTGGCTACACCTTC	CSVSGQGARGYTF
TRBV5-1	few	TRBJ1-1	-	TGCGCCAGCAGCCGCGACGGGGGGATGAACACTGAAGCTTTCTTT	CASSRDGGMNTEAFF
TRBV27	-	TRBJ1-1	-	TGTGCCAGCAGTTTATCGTGGGGGGTTGACACTGAAGCTTTCTTT	CASSLSWGVDTEAFF
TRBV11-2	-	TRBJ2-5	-	TGTGCCAGCAGCTTAGGCGGAGCGGGTGTAGAGACCCAGTACTTC	CASSLGGAGVETQYF
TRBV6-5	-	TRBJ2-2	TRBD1	TGTGCCAGCACGCCGGGACAGCTTACCGGGGAGCTGTTTTTT	CASTPGQLTGELFF
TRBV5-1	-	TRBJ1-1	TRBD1	TGCGCCAGCAGCTTGGCTCAGGGGGTGAGACGAACTGAAGCTTTCTTT	CASSLAQGVRRTEAFF
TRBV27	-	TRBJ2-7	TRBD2	TGTGCCAGCATGCTAGCGGGGGGGTGGGAGCAGTACTTC	CASMLAGGWEQYF
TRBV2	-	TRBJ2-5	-	TGTGCCAGCAGTGGGGCCAGGGGACCCCAAGAGACCCAGTACTTC	CASSGARGPQETQYF
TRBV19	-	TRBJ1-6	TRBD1	TGTGCCAGTAGAGGGTCGACAGGGAATTCACCCCTCCACTTT	CASRGSTGNSPLHF
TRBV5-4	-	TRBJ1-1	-	TGTGCCAGCAGCGGGGGAGGGCGAGATACTGAAGCTTTCTTT	CASSGGGRDTEAFF
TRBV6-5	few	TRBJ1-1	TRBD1	TGTGCCAGCGTCGGACAGGGGGCGAACACTGAAGCTTTCTTT	CASVGQGANTEAFF
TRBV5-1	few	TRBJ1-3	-	TGCGCCAGCAGCTTGGAGGCAGGGGGAAACACCATATATTTT	CASSLEAGGNTIYF
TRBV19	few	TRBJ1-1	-	TGTGCCAGTAGTATTCAGGGGACCCCGAACACTGAAGCTTTCTTT	CASSIQGTPNTEAFF
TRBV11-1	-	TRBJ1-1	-	TGTGCCAGCAGCTTAGAGGGCAGGGCGGCTTTCTTT	CASSLEGRAAFF
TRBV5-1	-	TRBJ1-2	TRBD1	TGCGCCAGCAGCCTGTACTCAGGGACAGCTTATGGCTACACCTTC	CASSLYSGTAYGYTF
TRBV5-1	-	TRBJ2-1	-	TGCGCCAGCAGCTTATTCGTGGCCGACAATGAGCAGTTCTTC	CASSLFVADNEQFF
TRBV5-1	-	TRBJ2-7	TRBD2	TGCGCCAGCAGCTTGGTGGTTAGCGGGGCCTACGAGCAGTACTTC	CASSLVVSGAYEQYF
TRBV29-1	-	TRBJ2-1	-	TGCAGCGTTGAAAGCCAGCGGCAGTTCTTC	CSVESQRQFF
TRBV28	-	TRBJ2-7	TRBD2	TGTGCCAGCAGTTCCCCGCCTAGCGGGAGCTACGAGCAGTACTTC	CASSSPPSGSYEQYF
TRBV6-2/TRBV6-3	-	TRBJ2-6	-	TGTGCCAGCAGTGGAATGGGGCCTGGAACCAACGTCCTGACTTTC	CASSGMGPGTNVLTF
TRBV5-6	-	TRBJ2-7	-	TGTGCCAGCAGCCGCGAGCGGTACGAGCAGTACTTC	CASSRERYEQYF
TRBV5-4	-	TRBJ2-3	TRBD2	TGTGCCAGCAGCCCGGGGGGGGTTCCTAGCACAGATACGCAGTATTTT	CASSPGGVPSTDTQYF
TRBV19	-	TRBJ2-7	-	TGTGCCAGTAGTGAAGGTCGGGGCTACGAGCAGTACTTC	CASSEGRGYEQYF
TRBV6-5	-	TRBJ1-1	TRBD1	TGTGCCAGCAGCCCCAACGGACAGGGGGTTTCGGCTTTCTTT	CASSPNGQGVSAFF
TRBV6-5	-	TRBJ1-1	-	TGTGCCAGCAGCTCCCTGGGGGGAAGGGACACTGAAGCTTTCTTT	CASSSLGGRDTEAFF
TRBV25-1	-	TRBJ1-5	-	TGTGCCAGCAGTGGCCAACGGGGGAGCGGCAATCAGCCCCAGCATTTT	CASSGQRGSGNQPQHF
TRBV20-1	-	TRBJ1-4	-	TGCAGCGCCTCCTATAATGAAAAACTGTTTTTT	CSASYNEKLFF
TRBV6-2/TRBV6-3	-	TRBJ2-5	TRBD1	TGTGCCAGCAGTCCCAAGGGACAGGGGGTAGAGACCCAGTACTTC	CASSPKGQGVETQYF
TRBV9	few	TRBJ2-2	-	TGTGCCAGCAGCCCACATGGGGGCGACACCGGGGAGCTGTTTTTT	CASSPHGGDTGELFF
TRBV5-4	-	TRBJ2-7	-	TGTGCCAGCAGCTTGGGGGCTGGCTCCTACGAGCAGTACTTC	CASSLGAGSYEQYF
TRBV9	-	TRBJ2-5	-	TGTGCCAGCAGCCCGACCGCGGACTTC	CASSPTADF
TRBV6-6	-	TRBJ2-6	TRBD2	TGTGCCAGCAGTCCCCAGACTAGCGGGCTCCTCTCTGGGGCCAACGTCCTGACTTTC	CASSPQTSGLLSGANVLTF
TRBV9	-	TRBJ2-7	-	TGTGCCAGCAGCGTGGGAGGAAGGTCGTACGAGCAGTACTTC	CASSVGGRSYEQYF
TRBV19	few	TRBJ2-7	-	TGTGCCAGTAGTGTGGGAGGCACCCTCCAGCAGTACTTC	CASSVGGTLQQYF
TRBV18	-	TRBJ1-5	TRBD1	TGTGCCAGCTCACGGACAGGGGGCGACCAGCCCCAGCATTTT	CASSRTGGDQPQHF
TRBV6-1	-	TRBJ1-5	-	TGTGCCAGCAGTGAAATGGTCACCAGTCTTAGCAATCAGCCCCAGCATTTT	CASSEMVTSLSNQPQHF
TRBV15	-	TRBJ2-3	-	TGTGCCACGGGCGGGGATTACACAGATACGCAGTATTTT	CATGGDYTDTQYF
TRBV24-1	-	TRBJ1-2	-	TGTGCCACCAGCGACTGGACGGAGCGGAACTATGGCTACACCTTC	CATSDWTERNYGYTF
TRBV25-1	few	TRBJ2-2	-	TGTGCCAGCAGTGAATATGGAGGCCCGAACACCGGGGAGCTGTTTTTT	CASSEYGGPNTGELFF
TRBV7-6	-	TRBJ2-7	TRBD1	TGTGCCAGCAGCTTGGAACAGGGGTACGACGAGCAGTACTTC	CASSLEQGYDEQYF
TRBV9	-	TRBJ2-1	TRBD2	TGTGCCAGCAGCGCCCCCGCGACTAGCCTCTTCTACAATGAGCAGTTCTTC	CASSAPATSLFYNEQFF
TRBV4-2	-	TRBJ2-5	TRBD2	TGTGCCAGCAGCCAAGCCTCTAGCGGGACCTCGGAGACCCAGTACTTC	CASSQASSGTSETQYF
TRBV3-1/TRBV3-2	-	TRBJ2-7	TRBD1	TGTGCCAGCAGCCAAGCGGACAGGGGGCCCTACGAGCAGTACTTC	CASSQADRGPYEQYF
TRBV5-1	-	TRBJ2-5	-	TGCGCCAGCAGCTTCGGGTCGCTACCCCAAGAGACCCAGTACTTC	CASSFGSLPQETQYF